Listed here are 28 T cell receptor beta chains from one sample, sequenced in a study of blood T cell repertoires in COVID-19. The assay was immunoSEQ multiplex PCR, and TCRdb's table has in-frame clones only and misses some. This table holds 100,000 or so clones, approximately 80% found once. Material: peripheral blood. Receptors originate from a man aged 50-59 years with active or convalescent COVID-19.

The chain carries TRBV5-1 and TRBJ1-1; D is possibly TRBD1 (5 bases). Trimming stripped 0 bases from V and 4 bases from J, with 13 bases between. Germline V gives CDR1 SGHRS, CDR2 YFSETQ. This CDR3 spans 15 amino acids. CDR3 protein: CASSLAGGMGTEAFF. CDR3 bases: TGCGCCAGCAGCTTGGCGGGGGGAATGGGCACTGAAGCTTTCTTT.

The J gene is TRBJ2-1, the V gene TRBV19; 12 positions agree with TRBD2. In germline, CDR1 is LNHDA, CDR2 SQIVND (reference sequence). CDR3 size: 14 residues. After removal of 10 bases from V and 6 bases from J, the junction contained 7 bases not matched to a gene. The CDR3 nucleotides read TGTGCCACCGATAGGACTAGCGGGGCCAATGAGCAGTTCTTC. Translated, it gives CATDRTSGANEQFF.

CDR3 in DNA: TGTGCCAGCCGTCTAGCGGGAGTTGACGAGCAGTACTTC. It is translated as CASRLAGVDEQYF. The V and J genes are TRBV25-1 and TRBJ2-7, with 10 bases lining up with TRBD2. Per germline, CDR1 MGHDK and CDR2 SYGVNS. V lost 8 bases and J lost 5; bases outside the gene matches: 6. The CDR3 length is 13 residues.

The J gene is TRBJ1-3, the V gene TRBV3-1 (or the pseudogene TRBV3-2); unclear D gene. The germline CDR1 and CDR2 sequences are LGHDT and YNNKEL (reference sequence). V lost 8 bases and J 0 bases, leaving 8 bases between the germline ends. The CDR3 is made up of 13 amino acids. CDR3 sequence reads: CASEGASGNTIYF. The DNA of the CDR3 is TGTGCCAGCGAAGGAGCCTCTGGAAACACCATATATTTT.

This clone was counted a few times. Compared with germline, one end of the junction differs, possibly owing to a read error. This chain connects TRBV30 to TRBJ1-2; possibly TRBD1 for D (5 bases). The germline V gene encodes CDR1 GTSNPN and CDR2 SVGIG (reference sequence). This CDR3 is 10 amino acids long. The CDR3 DNA reads as TGTGCCTGGAGCTTAGGACACCTTCACTTC. The encoded protein is CAWSLGHLHF.

The rearrangement uses TRBV11-3 and TRBJ2-7, with D possibly TRBD1 on 6 matching bases. CDR1 is SGHNT, CDR2 YENEEA, per germline. Trimming took 1 base from V and 4 from J, leaving 11 bases between them. This CDR3 is built from 14 residues. CDR3: CASSLGRRGYEQYF. The CDR3 DNA follows: TGTGCCAGCAGCTTAGGGCGCAGGGGTTACGAGCAGTACTTC.

This clone has just one count. The gene calls are TRBV11-3 and TRBJ2-1; D ambiguous. Germline CDR1 SGHNT, CDR2 YENEEA. The V and J ends lost 1 base and 6 bases respectively, with 7 bases between them. CDR3 length: 13 amino acids. DNA of the CDR3: TGTGCCAGCAGCTTAGTGCTTAGCAATGAGCAGTTCTTC. Translating gives CASSLVLSNEQFF.

The rearrangement uses TRBV6-4 and TRBJ2-4, with D maybe TRBD1 (6 bases). The CDR3 has 16 amino acids. Trimming took off 1 base at V and 4 bases at J, with 14 bases between the two ends. Germline CDR1 is MRHNA and CDR2 is SNTAGT. For the CDR3, the DNA is TGTGCCAGCAGTGACTTGCAGGGGCGTCCAAAAAACATTCAGTACTTC. Its translation is CASSDLQGRPKNIQYF.

The V and J genes are TRBV19 and TRBJ2-1; D is perhaps TRBD1 (7 bases). V dropped 4 bases and J dropped 6 bases, with 13 bases sitting between them. CDR3 length: 14 amino acids. Germline assignment: CDR1 LNHDA and CDR2 SQIVND (reference sequence). This CDR3 is CASSKGGGINEQFF. CDR3 DNA sequence: TGTGCCAGTAGTAAAGGGGGCGGGATCAATGAGCAGTTCTTC.

V gene TRBV10-1 combines with J gene TRBJ2-2; D gene uncertain. The CDR3 has 16 residues. Per the germline V gene, CDR1 is WNHNN and CDR2 is SYGVQD (reference sequence). Trimming removed 5 bases at V and 2 bases at J, with 15 bases between. CDR3 DNA: TGCGCCAGCAGTTTTGCCTTGACTGGCAACACCGGGGAGCTGTTTTTT. Amino acid sequence: CASSFALTGNTGELFF.

The chain couples TRBV3-1 (or the pseudogene TRBV3-2) to TRBJ2-2; 7 positions agree with TRBD2. Germline CDR1 LGHDT, CDR2 YNNKEL (reference sequence). J gave up 4 bases and V 4 bases, and 6 bases lay outside the gene matches. This CDR3 comprises 15 residues. The DNA of the CDR3 is TGTGCCAGCAGCCCAAGGGTAGCGGGCACCGGGGAGCTGTTTTTT. It specifies CASSPRVAGTGELFF.

V and J are TRBV11-3 and TRBJ2-1, with 11 positions matching TRBD2. CDR3 length: 16 residues. Germline loops: CDR1 SGHNT, CDR2 YENEEA. V dropped 0 bases and J dropped 7; count of bases not matched to a gene: 5. The CDR3 DNA reads TGTGCCAGCAGCTTAGAAACTAGCGGGAGCATTAATGAGCAGTTCTTC. Its protein is CASSLETSGSINEQFF. Drawing the rest from reference TRBV11-3 and TRBJ2-1, the complete variable domain is EAGVVQSPRYKIIEKKQPVAFWCNPISGHNTLYWYLQNLGQGPELLIRYENEEAVDDSQLPKDRFSAERLKGVDSTLKIQPAELGDSAVYLCASSLETSGSINEQFFGPGTRLTVL.

The CDR3 loop is CASSLAKGAGYGYTF. The DNA of the CDR3 is TGTGCCAGCAGCTTAGCAAAGGGGGCGGGCTATGGCTACACCTTC. The chain links TRBV11-2 to TRBJ1-2; TRBD1 aligns across 7 bases. V shed 1 base and J 4 bases; nucleotides not matched to a gene: 6. From germline, CDR1 is SGHAT and CDR2 FQNNGV. This CDR3 spans 15 amino acids.

The chain joins TRBV5-1 to TRBJ2-7; 10 bases are shared with TRBD2. The CDR3 covers 14 residues. CDR1 and CDR2 (germline): SGHRS, YFSETQ. Losses at the gene ends were 4 bases for V and 3 bases for J; bases not matched to a gene: 4. The CDR3 DNA reads TGCGCCAGCAGCCCAGGACTAGCGGACTACGAGCAGTACTTC. This codes for CASSPGLADYEQYF.

This clone was found once. The V gene is TRBV18, the J gene TRBJ1-2, with a possible D match to TRBD1 (6 bases). Germline CDR1 and CDR2: KGHSH and LQKENI. V shed 0 bases and J shed 8 bases, with 13 bases lying between them. The CDR3 covers 14 residues. The CDR3 here is CASSPPNRAAGYTF. CDR3 in DNA: TGTGCCAGCTCACCACCTAACAGGGCAGCAGGCTACACCTTC.

The DNA for the CDR3 is TGTGCCATCACCGTACTCCCCAGGGCTAGGACGGACGAGCAGTACTTC. Translation gives CAITVLPRARTDEQYF. The chain carries TRBV10-3 and TRBJ2-7, with a tentative D call TRBD1 (5 bases). The germline V gene has CDR1 ENHRY and CDR2 SYGVKD. This CDR3 spans 16 amino acids. The V gene lost 7 bases and the J gene lost 5 bases, with 24 bases spanning the gap.

The V call is TRBV24-1, the J call TRBJ2-1, with D possibly matching TRBD1 (6 bases). The length of the CDR3 is 17 residues. With 4 bases removed from V and 8 bases from J, the gap between germline ends came to 23 bases. The germline gives CDR1 KGHDR, CDR2 SFDVKD. The CDR3 protein is CATSDPPGQRGLDEQFF. The CDR3 DNA is TGTGCCACCAGTGACCCCCCGGGACAAAGGGGGTTGGATGAGCAGTTCTTC.

The chain recombines TRBV30 with TRBJ1-2; D gene ambiguous. CDR1 GTSNPN and CDR2 SVGIG come from the germline V gene (reference sequence). The CDR3 is made up of 12 amino acids. V was shortened by 7 bases and J by 7 bases, with 16 bases between the two germline ends. The CDR3 sequence: CASHSTLGGYTF. CDR3 coding DNA: TGTGCCTCCCATTCGACCCTAGGTGGCTACACCTTC.

V and J are TRBV28 and TRBJ2-1; 8 nucleotides align to TRBD1. Germline assignment: CDR1 MDHEN and CDR2 SYDVKM. This CDR3 has 12 amino acids. The V segment lost 5 bases and the J segment 12 bases; nucleotides outside the gene matches: 6. For the CDR3, the DNA is TGTGCCAGCAGTAGAGACAGGGGCCGGCAGTTCTTC. It encodes CASSRDRGRQFF.

V is TRBV19 and J is TRBJ1-5; 10 bases map to TRBD1. V dropped 5 bases and J dropped 7; count of bases not matched to a gene: 5. The CDR3 runs to 14 residues. Germline CDR1 LNHDA, CDR2 SQIVND (reference sequence). This chain's CDR3 is CASSGQGGGQPQHF. The CDR3 DNA reads as TGTGCCAGTAGTGGACAGGGGGGAGGACAGCCCCAGCATTTT.

The chain links TRBV27 to TRBJ2-7; 10 bases align to TRBD1. CDR1 MNHEY and CDR2 SMNVEV come from the germline V gene (reference sequence). V lost 3 bases and J lost 6; bases outside the gene matches: 5. CDR3 length equals 14 residues. The chain's CDR3 is CASSLRQGAGEQYF. The CDR3 DNA reads as TGTGCCAGCAGTTTGCGACAGGGGGCTGGCGAGCAGTACTTC.

The DNA of the CDR3 is TGTGCCAGCTCACCACCCGGACTAGCTCGGGGCGAGCAGTACTTC. The encoded protein is CASSPPGLARGEQYF. The J gene is TRBJ2-7, the V gene TRBV18; 8 bases are a match to TRBD2. The germline V gene has CDR1 KGHSH and CDR2 LQKENI. The V segment lost 0 bases and the J segment 6 bases; nucleotides outside the gene matches: 7. The CDR3 consists of 15 residues. Variable domain in full (rest from reference TRBV18 and TRBJ2-7): NAGVMQNPRHLVRRRGQEARLRCSPMKGHSHVYWYRQLPEEGLKFMVYLQKENIIDESGMPKERFSAEFPKEGPSILRIQQVVRGDSAAYFCASSPPGLARGEQYFGPGTRLTVT.

The chain recombines TRBV10-3 with TRBJ2-5, with a weak D call TRBD2 (5 bases). CDR3 length: 11 residues. Germline-derived CDR1 and CDR2 are ENHRY and SYGVKD. V was clipped by 5 bases and J by 4 bases, with 5 bases between them. CDR3 sequence (DNA): TGTGCCATCAGTCGGGGAGAGACCCAGTACTTC. Translated: CAISRGETQYF.

The chain employs TRBV10-1 and TRBJ1-5; D is possibly TRBD1 (5 bases). CDR1 is WNHNN and CDR2 is SYGVQD in the germline V gene (reference sequence). This CDR3 region has 16 residues. Trimming left V 3 bases short and J 5 bases short, with 17 bases between. The CDR3 DNA reads as TGCGCCAGCAGTGATTCGTCCGGGGGGAGGTATCAGCCCCAGCATTTT. It encodes CASSDSSGGRYQPQHF.

V and J are TRBV6-5 and TRBJ2-7, with TRBD2 identical over 9 bases. V was clipped by 6 bases and J by 4 bases; unmatched bases: 10. The CDR3 has 15 amino acids. Germline loops: CDR1 MNHEY, CDR2 SVGAGI. The CDR3 DNA sequence: TGTGCCAGCAGATCAGGACTAGCGAAAGGGTACGAGCAGTACTTC. It translates to CASRSGLAKGYEQYF.

The gene calls are TRBV2 and TRBJ2-3; 7 bases are shared with TRBD2. CDR1 and CDR2 from the germline V gene are SNHLY and FYNNEI. V gave up 4 bases and J gave up 6 bases; unmatched junction bases: 7. This CDR3 has 14 amino acids. Here the CDR3 reads CASSGSGPPDTQYF. CDR3 sequence (DNA): TGTGCCAGCAGTGGTAGCGGGCCCCCCGATACGCAGTATTTT.

Turning to this clone: A read error may account for a junction end that differs from germline. The V call is TRBV30, the J call TRBJ1-3; 8 positions match TRBD1. Germline CDR1 GTSNPN, CDR2 SVGIG (reference sequence). This CDR3 spans 12 amino acids. The CDR3 DNA reads as TGTGCCTGGAGTGTCTTGGCAGGGGGCCTCTTCTTT. Translated, it gives CAWSVLAGGLFF.

The chain links TRBV3-1 (or the pseudogene TRBV3-2) to TRBJ1-1; D not resolved. The CDR3 sequence is 13 residues long. Germline V gene sequence: CDR1 LGHDT, CDR2 YNNKEL (reference sequence). Trimming removed 3 bases at V and 8 bases at J, with 13 bases between. CDR3 amino acids: CASSHGQPGEAFF. The CDR3 DNA sequence: TGTGCCAGCAGCCACGGGCAACCGGGGGAAGCTTTCTTT.